The source of this T cell receptor beta chain is a study of a mutant IDH1 vaccine in newly diagnosed glioma. Study as a whole: First vaccine doses came 4-6 weeks after radiotherapy alone, or with temozolomide cycles. Patients were pretreated with radiotherapy, temozolomide, or both, mostly both. Findings and caveats of the study: Shifts in the top peripheral T cell clonotypes seemed unrelated to pseudoprogression. Immune responses induced by the vaccine were seen in 93.3% of patients, spanning multiple MHC alleles.

The CDR3 spans 12 residues. The V gene lost 5 bases and the J gene lost 1 base, with 3 bases spanning the gap. Germline CDR1 is SGHTA and CDR2 is FQGNSA. Time point in this sample: week 11, during vaccination. It was 300 ug of mutant IDH1 20-mer peptide that made up each vaccine dose, given with topical imiquimod. Profiled with immunoSEQ multiplex PCR; TCRdb holds only in-frame clones, not every one. Of under 35,000 clones in the sample, 90% are singletons; the top ten hold around 20%. Details on this clone: The antigen remains undetermined.

The specimen comprised PBMCs, sampled from a glioma patient whose treatment included an IDH1 peptide vaccine. The rearrangement joins TRBV7-2 to TRBJ1-3, with D uncertain. The receptor was isolated from a man aged 18 to 29 with glioma. The DNA for the CDR3 is TGTGCCAGCAGCCCATCTGGAAACACCATATATTTT. This translates into CASSPSGNTIYF.